These T cell receptor beta chains were read from a single sample in a study of blood T cell repertoires in COVID-19. Profiled with immunoSEQ multiplex PCR; TCRdb holds only in-frame clones, not every one. Altogether under 140,000 clones are present, around 68% being singletons, with the ten largest covering 7.6%. Specimen: peripheral blood. Receptors were obtained from a woman aged 60 to 75 with acute or convalescent COVID-19. Both conserved end residues are part of each CDR3. The D gene is left open where the match is weak. Some rows have no size entry. The others give once, few or many, or a class for an expanded clone.

>TRBV19|once|-|TRBJ2-5
TGTGCCAGTAGTTTAGGTTGGGGGCGCGAGACCCAGTACTTC
CASSLGWGRETQYF
>TRBV5-6|-|TRBD1|TRBJ1-1
TGTGCCAGCACCCTTTCACCCTCCGGACAGGGGGGGGAGGCTTTCTTT
CASTLSPSGQGGEAFF
>TRBV7-6|-|TRBD1|TRBJ1-4
TGTGCCAGCAGTCGAAGCACAGGGGCAAACGGAAAACTGTTTTTT
CASSRSTGANGKLFF
>TRBV12-1|-|-|TRBJ1-5
TGTGCCAGCCAATACTCCGTCCGGGGAAGGCCCCAGCATTTT
CASQYSVRGRPQHF
>TRBV19|-|-|TRBJ1-2
TGTGCCAGTAGTATAGGTGGGGCAGCTTATGGCTACACCTTC
CASSIGGAAYGYTF
>TRBV5-1|-|TRBD1|TRBJ1-2
TGCGCCAGCAGCCCAGGGGGCTACTATGGCTACACCTTC
CASSPGGYYGYTF
>TRBV10-3|-|TRBD1|TRBJ2-5
TGTGCCATCAGTTGGGACAGAGAAGAGACCCAGTACTTC
CAISWDREETQYF
>TRBV6-2/TRBV6-3|-|-|TRBJ1-1
TGTGCCAGCAGTTACACGTCTCTAAACAGGAAGGCTGAAGCTTTCTTT
CASSYTSLNRKAEAFF
>TRBV30|-|TRBD1|TRBJ2-1
TGTGCCTGCAACAGGGGGCGGCTGGATGAGCAGTTCTTC
CACNRGRLDEQFF
>TRBV6-5|once|-|TRBJ2-1
TGTGCCAGCACCCCCCGCGACAGCTACAATGAGCAGTTCTTC
CASTPRDSYNEQFF
>TRBV28|once|-|TRBJ1-2
TGTGCCAGCACCCCAAACATGAACTATGGCTACACCTTC
CASTPNMNYGYTF
>TRBV6-7|-|TRBD1|TRBJ1-1
TGTGCCAGCAACGACAGGGGGCGGAACACTGAAGCTTTCTTT
CASNDRGRNTEAFF
>TRBV3-1/TRBV3-2|-|TRBD1|TRBJ1-6
TGTGCCAGCAGCCAAGATTCTAGACAGGGCAATTCACCCCTCCACTTT
CASSQDSRQGNSPLHF
>TRBV19|-|-|TRBJ2-5
TGTGCCAGTAGGAGGGACAACCTTCGAGGAGGGACCCAGTACTTC
CASRRDNLRGGTQYF
>TRBV9|-|TRBD1|TRBJ2-5
TGTGCCAGCAGCGCCGCCCGGTCGGTGGGACAGGGGCGGGAGACCCAGTACTTC
CASSAARSVGQGRETQYF
>TRBV11-2|-|-|TRBJ1-1
TGTGCCAGCAGCTTAGAGCGCGAGGGCACTGAAGCTTTCTTT
CASSLEREGTEAFF
>TRBV6-5|-|TRBD1|TRBJ1-1
TGTGCCAGCAGCCAAGACAGGGGCGACACTGAAGCTTTCTTT
CASSQDRGDTEAFF
>TRBV6-5|-|TRBD1|TRBJ2-2
TGTGCCAGCCGGGCGGACAGGGCGAACACCGGGGAGCTGTTTTTT
CASRADRANTGELFF
>TRBV7-2|-|TRBD1|TRBJ1-5
TGTGCCAGCAGCCACCGGGACAGGGGGCCCCATCAGCCCCAGCATTTT
CASSHRDRGPHQPQHF
>TRBV28|-|TRBD2|TRBJ2-1
TGTGCCAGCCGGACTAGCGGGGTTCTTAGGGATGAGCAGTTCTTC
CASRTSGVLRDEQFF
>TRBV7-6|-|TRBD1|TRBJ2-7
TGTGCCAGCAGCTCCGGACAGGGGACTCTCTACGAGCAGTACTTC
CASSSGQGTLYEQYF
>TRBV7-8|-|TRBD1|TRBJ1-6
TGTGCCAGCAGCGCACAGGGGGCGCGAAATTCACCCCTCCACTTT
CASSAQGARNSPLHF
>TRBV30|-|-|TRBJ1-5
TGTGCCTGGAGTCGGACAAATAGCAATCAGCCCCAGCATTTT
CAWSRTNSNQPQHF
>TRBV7-2|many|TRBD1|TRBJ2-2
TGTGCCAGCAGCTTTGGACAGGGGGGTTCCGGGGAGCTGTTTTTT
CASSFGQGGSGELFF
>TRBV19|-|-|TRBJ1-6
TGTGCCAGTAGTCTCGAGGTGGTGAATTCACCCCTCCACTTT
CASSLEVVNSPLHF
>TRBV10-2|-|TRBD2|TRBJ2-2
TGCGCCAGCAGTGTCGGTAGCGGGGGCCGACTCACCGGGGAGCTGTTTTTT
CASSVGSGGRLTGELFF
>TRBV3-1/TRBV3-2|few|TRBD2|TRBJ2-7
TGTGCCAGCAGCCAATCACTAGCGGGGGGGCCCTACGAGCAGTACTTC
CASSQSLAGGPYEQYF
>TRBV7-3|-|-|TRBJ1-1
TGTGCCAGCAGCTTAAAAGGCGGAGTCTTACGGGATGAAGCTTTCTTT
CASSLKGGVLRDEAFF
>TRBV24-1|-|TRBD1|TRBJ2-3
TGTGCCACCAGTGAGGGACAGCGATCTAGCACAGATACGCAGTATTTT
CATSEGQRSSTDTQYF
>TRBV20-1|-|-|TRBJ2-4
TGCAGTCCCCTCGGCAAAAACATTCAGTACTTC
CSPLGKNIQYF
>TRBV27|-|-|TRBJ2-7
TGTGCCAGCAAGGCAGGGTCATCCTACGAGCAGTACTTC
CASKAGSSYEQYF
>TRBV28|-|TRBD2|TRBJ2-2
TGTGCCAGCAGTTTATCTAGCGGGGGGAACACCGGGGAGCTGTTTTTT
CASSLSSGGNTGELFF
>TRBV7-2|-|TRBD2|TRBJ2-2
TGTGCCAGCAGCCGGGGGGGGACGAACACCGGGGAGCTGTTTTTT
CASSRGGTNTGELFF